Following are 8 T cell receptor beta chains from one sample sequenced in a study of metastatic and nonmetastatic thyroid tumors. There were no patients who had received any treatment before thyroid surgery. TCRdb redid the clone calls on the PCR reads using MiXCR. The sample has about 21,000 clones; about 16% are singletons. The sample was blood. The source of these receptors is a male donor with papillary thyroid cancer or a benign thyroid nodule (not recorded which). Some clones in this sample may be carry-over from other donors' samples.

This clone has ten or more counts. The CDR3 protein is CSAYRVGTEAFF. In nucleotides, the CDR3 is TGCAGTGCTTACAGGGTCGGCACTGAAGCTTTCTTT. The V and J genes are TRBV20-1 and TRBJ1-1; weak D call: TRBD1 (6 bases). The CDR3 loop spans 12 amino acids. Germline V gives CDR1 DFQATT, CDR2 SNEGSKA (reference sequence). With 5 bases removed from V and 4 bases from J, the gap between germline ends came to 11 bases.

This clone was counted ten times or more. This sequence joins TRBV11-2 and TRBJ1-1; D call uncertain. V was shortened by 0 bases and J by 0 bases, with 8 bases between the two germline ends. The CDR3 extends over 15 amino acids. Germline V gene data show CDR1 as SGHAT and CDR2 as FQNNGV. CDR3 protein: CASSLDPSMNTEAFF. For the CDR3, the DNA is TGTGCCAGCAGCTTAGATCCCAGCATGAACACTGAAGCTTTCTTT.

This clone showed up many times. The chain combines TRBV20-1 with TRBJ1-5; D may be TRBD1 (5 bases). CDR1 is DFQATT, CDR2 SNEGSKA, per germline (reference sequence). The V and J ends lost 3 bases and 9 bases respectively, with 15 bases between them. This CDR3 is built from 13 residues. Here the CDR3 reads CSASSRDGRPQHF. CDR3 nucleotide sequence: TGCAGTGCTAGCTCCAGGGATGGCCGGCCCCAGCATTTT.

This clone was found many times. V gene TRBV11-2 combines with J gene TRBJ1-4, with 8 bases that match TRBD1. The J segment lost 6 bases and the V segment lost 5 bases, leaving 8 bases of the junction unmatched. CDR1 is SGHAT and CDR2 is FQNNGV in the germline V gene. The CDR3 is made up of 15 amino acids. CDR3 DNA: TGTGCCAGCAGCACCGACAGGGGCGACCATGAAAAACTGTTTTTT. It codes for CASSTDRGDHEKLFF.

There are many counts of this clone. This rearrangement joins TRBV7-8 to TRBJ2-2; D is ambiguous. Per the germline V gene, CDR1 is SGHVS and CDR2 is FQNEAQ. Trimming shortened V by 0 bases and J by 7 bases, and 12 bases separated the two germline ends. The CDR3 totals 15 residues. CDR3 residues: CASSLARANLGELFF. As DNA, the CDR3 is TGTGCCAGCAGCTTAGCTAGGGCGAATCTCGGGGAGCTGTTTTTT. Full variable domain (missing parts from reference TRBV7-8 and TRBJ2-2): GAGVSQSPRYKVAKRGQDVALRCDPISGHVSLFWYQQALGQGPEFLTYFQNEAQLDKSGLPSDRFFAERPEGSVSTLKIQRTQQEDSAVYLCASSLARANLGELFFGEGSRLTVL.

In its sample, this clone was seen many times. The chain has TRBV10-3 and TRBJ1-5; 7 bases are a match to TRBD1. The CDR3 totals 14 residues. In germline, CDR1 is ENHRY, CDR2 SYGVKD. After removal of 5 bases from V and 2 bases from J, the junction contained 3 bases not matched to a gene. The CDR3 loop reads CAISRQGGNQPQHF. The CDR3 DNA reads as TGTGCCATCAGTAGACAGGGCGGCAATCAGCCCCAGCATTTT.

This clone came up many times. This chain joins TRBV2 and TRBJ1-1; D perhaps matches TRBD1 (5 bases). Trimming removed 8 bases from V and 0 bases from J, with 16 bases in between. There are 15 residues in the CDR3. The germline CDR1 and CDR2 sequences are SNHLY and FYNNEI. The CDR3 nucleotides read TGTGCCAGCGTCGAAAGCCCGGGGGTGAACACTGAAGCTTTCTTT. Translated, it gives CASVESPGVNTEAFF.

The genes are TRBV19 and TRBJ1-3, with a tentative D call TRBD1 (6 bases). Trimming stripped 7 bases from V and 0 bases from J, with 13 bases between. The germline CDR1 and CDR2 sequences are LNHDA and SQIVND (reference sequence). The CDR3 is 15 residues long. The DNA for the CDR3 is TGTGCCAGTAAAGAGGGGGGCGGCTCTGGAAACACCATATATTTT. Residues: CASKEGGGSGNTIYF.